This note documents a single T cell receptor (beta chain) sequence. Relative to the germline gene, one junction end is altered; a read error may explain this. This entry comes from a study of cytomegalovirus exposure and HLA in healthy donors. The CDR3 loop spans 12 amino acids. Germline V gene sequence: CDR1 SGHDT, CDR2 YYEEEE. Primers for the PCR totalled 60 Vbeta and 13 Jbeta. Under the authors' procedure: Approximately 78 million unique TCR beta chains, approximately 11 million of them shared, were counted by a later analysis. Using immunoSEQ multiplex PCR, the repertoire was profiled, and TCRdb retains in-frame clones only, with some absent. V, J and clone size are taken as reported in that table, and D and trimming were inferred from the DNA itself. The ten most abundant clones cover 15% to 20% of a sample with 68,000 or so clones.

The source of this sequence is a boy between 10 and 17 years old in good health and CMV-seronegative. V is TRBV5-6 and J is TRBJ1-4, with TRBD1 as a possible D gene (6 bases). Source material: PBMCs. CDR3 coding DNA: TGTGCCACCAGCTTCTACCAGGGACATGAACTTTTT. It yields the protein CATSFYQGHELF.